This TCR beta chain is from a study of tissue T cells after allogeneic stem cell transplantation. Specified time point: mouse harvest day 14 after allogeneic transplant. Each mouse received 10^7 T-cell-depleted marrow cells plus 10^6 splenic CD5+ T cells by tail vein. Tissues came from B6→BALB/c major-mismatch GVHD mice at day 7 or 14. Germline CDR1 and CDR2: NNHNN and SYGAGS (reference sequence). CDR3 size: 13 residues. V was clipped by 2 bases and J by 2 bases; unmatched bases: 0. This clone came up once. All gene names here are mouse names. The sequence runs out 1 residue before the end of the CDR3; the remainder is reconstructed from the germline J gene. Some clones are missing from TCRdb's copy, which holds only in-frame ones; the method was immunoSEQ multiplex PCR. Found here are fewer than 2,000 clones, 35% to 50% of them singletons; the top ten hold 15% to 20%.

This chain connects TRBV13-2 to TRBJ2-7; 8 bases agree with TRBD2. The sequenced sample was gut tissue. The clonotype originates from a female BALB/c mouse given C57BL/6 T cells with graft-versus-host disease after an allogeneic hematopoietic cell transplant. The CDR3 sequence: CASGDWGAYEQYF. The DNA read from the CDR3 is TGTGCCAGCGGTGACTGGGGGGCCTATGAACAGTAC.